A selection of T cell receptor beta chains follows, all from one sample in a study of blood T cell repertoires in COVID-19. Only in-frame clones appear in the TCRdb table, and some are missing; sequencing was by immunoSEQ multiplex PCR. The table lists approximately 40,000 clones, 80% to 95% of them singletons. The source material was peripheral blood. These receptor sequences come from a woman at least 80 years old with acute or convalescent COVID-19. The CDR3 runs from the conserved cysteine through the conserved F or W. A D gene is named only where the DNA matches it firmly. Clone size is given for some rows only: seen once, a few or many times, or a class if the clone is expanded.

J: TRBJ2-7; size: -; D: TRBD1; length: 14; V: TRBV18; DNA: TGTGCCAGCTCAACCGGGACAGGGGTATACGAGCAGTACTTC; CDR3: CASSTGTGVYEQYF
J: TRBJ2-7; size: -; D: TRBD1; length: 15; V: TRBV5-1; DNA: TGCGCCAGCAGCTTACTCCCCGGGACAGCCTACGAGCAGTACTTC; CDR3: CASSLLPGTAYEQYF
J: TRBJ2-2; size: -; D: TRBD1; length: 13; V: TRBV2; DNA: TGTGCCAGCAGGACAGGGTACACCGGGGAGCTGTTTTTT; CDR3: CASRTGYTGELFF
J: TRBJ1-2; size: -; D: TRBD1; length: 15; V: TRBV28; DNA: TGTGCCAGCAGTTTCCCCGGACAGGGAAGGAATGGCTACACCTTC; CDR3: CASSFPGQGRNGYTF
J: TRBJ1-3; size: -; D: TRBD1; length: 16; V: TRBV9; DNA: TGTGCCAGCAGCTCCATACAGGGGGCCGATGGAAACACCATATATTTT; CDR3: CASSSIQGADGNTIYF
J: TRBJ1-5; size: -; D: TRBD1; length: 15; V: TRBV18; DNA: TGTGCCAGCTCCCTAGACAGGGATCCGGAACAGCCCCAGCATTTT; CDR3: CASSLDRDPEQPQHF
J: TRBJ2-3; size: -; D: -; length: 16; V: TRBV10-3; DNA: TGTGCCATCAGTGAGCCCACGGGACTCCTTGGGGATACGCAGTATTTT; CDR3: CAISEPTGLLGDTQYF
J: TRBJ2-1; size: -; D: TRBD2; length: 20; V: TRBV2; DNA: TGTGCCAGCAGTGTTACTAGCGTACTACTCCAAATGTGGTCCTACAATGAGCAGTTCTTC; CDR3: CASSVTSVLLQMWSYNEQFF
J: TRBJ2-5; size: -; D: -; length: 14; V: TRBV11-2; DNA: TGTGCCAGCAGCCCTCTCGGCCTCCCCGGGGCCCAGTACTTC; CDR3: CASSPLGLPGAQYF
J: TRBJ1-5; size: -; D: -; length: 15; V: TRBV3-1/TRBV3-2; DNA: TGTGCCAGCAGCCCTATGGGCTATAGCAATCAGCCCCAGCATTTT; CDR3: CASSPMGYSNQPQHF
J: TRBJ2-1; size: -; D: TRBD1; length: 19; V: TRBV18; DNA: TGTGCCAGCTCACCACTATGGGACAGGACACCCTCCTCCTACAATGAGCAGTTCTTC; CDR3: CASSPLWDRTPSSYNEQFF
J: TRBJ2-7; size: -; D: -; length: 15; V: TRBV5-1; DNA: TGCGCCAGCAGCTTGGGGCAGGGAAGCTCCTACGAGCAGTACTTC; CDR3: CASSLGQGSSYEQYF
J: TRBJ1-6; size: once; D: TRBD1; length: 15; V: TRBV7-9; DNA: TGTGCCAGCAGCTTAGTCCAGGGGGGTAATTCACCCCTCCACTTT; CDR3: CASSLVQGGNSPLHF
J: TRBJ2-3; size: -; D: -; length: 14; V: TRBV5-1; DNA: TGCGCCAGCGAGGGGACCGGGGGTACAGATACGCAGTATTTT; CDR3: CASEGTGGTDTQYF
J: TRBJ2-1; size: -; D: -; length: 16; V: TRBV7-9; DNA: TGTGCCAGCAGCTTAGAAGGAGCAGGGGCCCACAATGAGCAGTTCTTC; CDR3: CASSLEGAGAHNEQFF
J: TRBJ1-4; size: -; D: TRBD1; length: 13; V: TRBV18; DNA: TGTGCCAGCTCAGGACAGGGGGTTGAAAAACTGTTTTTT; CDR3: CASSGQGVEKLFF
J: TRBJ1-2; size: -; D: TRBD1; length: 15; V: TRBV19; DNA: TGTGCCAGTAGCCCACCGGGACAGAGAATGGTGGGCTACACCTTC; CDR3: CASSPPGQRMVGYTF
J: TRBJ2-2; size: -; D: -; length: 19; V: TRBV7-3; DNA: TGTGCCAGCAGCTTAACCCACGTCAGGGTTCATGGGGAGGCCGGGGAGCTGTTTTTT; CDR3: CASSLTHVRVHGEAGELFF
J: TRBJ2-5; size: -; D: TRBD2; length: 15; V: TRBV7-2; DNA: TGTGCCAGCAGCTTACAAAGCGGGGTCCAAGAGACCCAGTACTTC; CDR3: CASSLQSGVQETQYF
J: TRBJ2-3; size: -; D: -; length: 16; V: TRBV6-1; DNA: TGTGCCAGCAGTGAACAGGCGGGGACCAGCACAGATACGCAGTATTTT; CDR3: CASSEQAGTSTDTQYF
J: TRBJ2-7; size: -; D: -; length: 12; V: TRBV2; DNA: TGTGCCAGCAGACCCGACAGCTACGAGCAGTACTTC; CDR3: CASRPDSYEQYF
J: TRBJ1-4; size: -; D: -; length: 14; V: TRBV5-1; DNA: TGCGCCAGCAGCTTACGGAGTACTAATGAAAAACTGTTTTTT; CDR3: CASSLRSTNEKLFF
J: TRBJ2-5; size: -; D: TRBD2; length: 15; V: TRBV5-1; DNA: TGCGCCAGCAGCTTGGTAGCGGGAAATGGAGAGACCCAGTACTTC; CDR3: CASSLVAGNGETQYF
J: TRBJ1-5; size: -; D: -; length: 15; V: TRBV27; DNA: TGTGCCAGCAGTTTGGGAGCCTATAGCAATCAGCCCCAGCATTTT; CDR3: CASSLGAYSNQPQHF
J: TRBJ2-7; size: -; D: TRBD1; length: 14; V: TRBV6-5; DNA: TGTGCCAGCAGTTACCAACAGGGGACGGGGGAGCAGTACTTC; CDR3: CASSYQQGTGEQYF
J: TRBJ1-4; size: -; D: TRBD1; length: 14; V: TRBV5-5; DNA: TGTGCCAGCACCCTCGGGACAGATAATGAAAAACTGTTTTTT; CDR3: CASTLGTDNEKLFF
J: TRBJ1-4; size: -; D: -; length: 16; V: TRBV4-1; DNA: TGCGCCAGCAGCCAAGATCAGTTCAGTACTAATGAAAAACTGTTTTTT; CDR3: CASSQDQFSTNEKLFF
J: TRBJ2-3; size: once; D: TRBD1; length: 17; V: TRBV10-3; DNA: TGTGCCATCAGTGAAAGGCCCCGGGACAGGGCGTCGGATACGCAGTATTTT; CDR3: CAISERPRDRASDTQYF
J: TRBJ1-6; size: -; D: -; length: 13; V: TRBV11-2; DNA: TGTGCCAGCAGCATCGGGGGGGGTTCACCCCTCCACTTT; CDR3: CASSIGGGSPLHF
J: TRBJ1-2; size: -; D: -; length: 15; V: TRBV7-2; DNA: TGTGCCAGCAATCAGGGGTCCAACAGGGCGGGTGGCTACACCTTC; CDR3: CASNQGSNRAGGYTF
J: TRBJ1-2; size: -; D: TRBD1; length: 18; V: TRBV18; DNA: TGTGCCAGCTCACCAGGAGTAGGACAGGGGCCTTTGGCCTATGGCTACACCTTC; CDR3: CASSPGVGQGPLAYGYTF
J: TRBJ2-7; size: -; D: -; length: 13; V: TRBV5-1; DNA: TGCGCCAGCAGCTTGAACAGGCCCTACGAGCAGTACTTC; CDR3: CASSLNRPYEQYF
J: TRBJ2-7; size: -; D: TRBD1; length: 14; V: TRBV30; DNA: TGTGCCTGGAGCGCTGGACAGGGAGGTCACGAGCAGTACTTC; CDR3: CAWSAGQGGHEQYF
J: TRBJ2-5; size: -; D: TRBD1; length: 16; V: TRBV5-1; DNA: TGCGCCAGCAGCTCCCTCGGGACAGGGGGGGAAGAGACCCAGTACTTC; CDR3: CASSSLGTGGEETQYF
J: TRBJ1-1; size: few; D: -; length: 13; V: TRBV3-1/TRBV3-2; DNA: TGTGCCAGCAGCCAAGGCGGGGGAGCTGAAGCTTTCTTT; CDR3: CASSQGGGAEAFF
J: TRBJ1-6; size: -; D: -; length: 15; V: TRBV18; DNA: TGTGCCAGCTCACCAGTCGGGACACTAGATTCACCCCTCCACTTT; CDR3: CASSPVGTLDSPLHF